The clone carrying this T cell receptor beta chain appeared once. These data come from a study of blood T cell repertoires in COVID-19. The overall study: Acute and convalescent COVID-19 samples came from the United States, Italy and Spain.

Sequencing was performed with immunoSEQ multiplex PCR; in TCRdb, only in-frame clones are kept and a portion is missing. This sample has about 200,000 clones, with approximately 84% found just once. Germline CDR1 GTSNPN, CDR2 SVGIG (reference sequence). Deletions cut 4 bases from V and 6 bases from J, with 13 bases between. The CDR3 contains 13 residues. V usage is TRBV30 and J usage is TRBJ1-5; D gene uncertain. The source material was PBMCs or T cells enriched from blood (not recorded which). The sequence was collected from a man aged 35 to 55 who had recovered from COVID-19. The CDR3 region is CAWTGEGGQPQHF. CDR3 nucleotide sequence: TGTGCCTGGACAGGTGAGGGCGGTCAGCCCCAGCATTTT. Based on the CDR3 plus reference TRBV30 and TRBJ1-5, the full variable domain is SQTIHQWPATLVQPVGSPLSLECTVEGTSNPNLYWYRQAAGRGLQLLFYSVGIGQISSEVPQNLSASRPQDRQFILSSKKLLLSDSGFYLCAWTGEGGQPQHFGDGTRLSIL.